This T cell receptor beta chain was observed in a study of T cells and Merkel cell carcinoma outcomes (dated by TCRdb to the early 2020s). Some background on the complete study: The study examined the tumor T-cell repertoire together with T-cell density as predictors of clinical outcome in patients with Merkel cell carcinoma. Summary of the overall study and its limitations: According to the report, clinical outcomes in Merkel cell carcinoma patients could be predicted using T-cell density together with features of the T-cell repertoire.

The samples were obtained from people who had Merkel cell carcinoma. Note on this clone: Its antigen remains unidentified. No qualities accompany the bases; no much larger clone lies one base away.

Libraries were made using the immunoSEQ multiplex PCR assay. The table was pulled from immuneACCESS by TCRdb, which kept in-frame rearrangements only. Such tables lose some clones; where checked, under half of the loss comes from unresolved V genes, and the rest has no known cause. Across this sample there are about 15,000 clones, with around 90% seen only once. The ten largest make up about 2% of the sample. V is clipped by 1 base and J by 3 bases, and the sequence between their germline boundaries is 6 bases long. The CDR3 starts with the cysteine, ends with the phenylalanine, and has 13 residues. The read is trimmed to its CDR3 DNA, 39 bases read in frame from base 1. Sequences SEHNR (CDR1) and FQNEAQ (CDR2) are obtained from the germline V gene (reference sequence).

The chain employs TRBV7-9 and TRBJ1-1; no confident D gene assignment can be made. The sequenced sample consisted of tumor tissue from Merkel cell carcinoma. The clonotype was recovered from a human donor with Merkel cell carcinoma. The nucleotide sequence is TGTGCCAGCAGCTTAGGCGGGGACACTGAAGCTTTCTTT. Its amino acids are CASSLGGDTEAFF. The reference TRBV7-9 and TRBJ1-1 proteins fill in what lies around the CDR3, so the full variable domain reads DTGVSQNPRHKITKRGQNVTFRCDPISEHNRLYWYRQTLGQGPEFLTYFQNEAQLEKSRLLSDRFSAERPKGSFSTLEIQRTEQGDSAMYLCASSLGGDTEAFFGQGTRLTVV.